This T cell receptor (beta chain) was recovered during a study of T cells in Graves' hyperthyroidism and ophthalmopathy. Points from the study as a whole: A model of 13 V-J features distinguished ophthalmopathy from stable hyperthyroidism.

This clonotype has more than one count but fewer than ten. The antigen is not known. A clone one base away is much larger, so this may be a read error. The CDR3 consists of 16 residues. Germline assignment: CDR1 SNHLY and CDR2 FYNNEI. Each 10 ml fresh peripheral blood draw supplied the PBMCs. The investigators amplified TCR beta CDR3 regions from RNA transcripts. Researchers ran a first-round RT-PCR on the TCR CDR3 using the HTBI primer set. Each CDR3 protein gets one entry after TCRdb re-called the multiplex PCR reads with MiXCR. The table includes more than 350,000 distinct CDR3 sequences, approximately 16% detected once.

The clonotype comes from a woman in her sixties or seventies with Graves' ophthalmopathy. The source material was blood. V is TRBV2 and J is TRBJ2-5, with 10 bases aligning to TRBD2. The chain's CDR3 is CASSENGLAVGETQHF. CDR3 in DNA: TGTGCCAGCAGTGAAAACGGACTAGCGGTGGGGGAGACCCAGCACTTC.